This note documents a single TCR beta chain sequence. CDR1 SGHNT and CDR2 YYREEE come from the germline V gene (reference sequence). The CDR3 consists of 15 residues. Trimming at V came to 3 bases and at J to 4 bases, leaving 6 bases not matched to a gene. This specimen comes from a study of blood T cell repertoires in COVID-19. Background on the study: Spain, Italy and the United States supplied samples that represented acute and convalescent COVID-19. From T cells, B-cell-depleted T cells, or PBMCs came the material, which was cDNA or gDNA.

In the original analysis: Amplification of reference gene primers provided the estimated nucleated cell counts. Sequencing used immunoSEQ multiplex PCR; TCRdb keeps in-frame clones, though not all of them. V and J calls and clone size are those listed in that table; D and trimming were worked out from the DNA. The profile shows roughly 100,000 clones, less than 80% of them singletons. This clonotype was sampled from a man aged 65 to 85 with active or convalescent COVID-19. The chain joins TRBV5-4 to TRBJ2-1, with 8 bases aligning to TRBD1. The specimen sequenced was peripheral blood. CDR3 loop: CASSSGGAEYNEQFF. The CDR3 region has the DNA TGTGCCAGCAGCTCAGGGGGCGCGGAATACAATGAGCAGTTCTTC.